This T cell receptor beta chain came from a study of T cells after yellow fever vaccination. TCR cDNA, made by 5'RACE template switching, carried an added universal primer site and UMIs. In TCRdb, the 5' RACE reads were re-called with MiXCR into one record per CDR3 protein. The sample yields 450,000 to 650,000 distinct CDR3 sequences, about 14% seen once. Notes on the study in general: Re-detected after boosting: most primary clones, 96% of CD4 and around 86% of CD8. Among all clonotypes, a small share was observed in both CD4 and CD8 compartments. From the bulk population, abundant clonotypes could contaminate and appear within FACS-sorted repertoires.

This clonotype was detected a few times. The antigen is unknown. The source is a man between 25 and 39 years old who received the YFV17D yellow fever vaccine. The specimen comprised PBMCs, sampled on the day of the yellow fever booster vaccination.

CDR3 nucleotide sequence: TGTGCCACCAGCCGATTTAGCGAGCAGTTCTTC. Protein sequence: CATSRFSEQFF. The rearrangement joins TRBV15 to TRBJ2-1, with D uncertain. The CDR3 loop spans 11 amino acids. Germline V gives CDR1 LNHNV, CDR2 YYDKDF (reference sequence). Trimming removed 5 bases at V and 10 bases at J, with 9 bases between.